This paragraph covers one T cell receptor (beta chain) sequence. The sample belongs to a study of blood T cell repertoires in COVID-19. About the research overall: Sources were T cells, B-cell-depleted T cells, or PBMCs; the material itself was cDNA or gDNA.

Sequencing was performed with immunoSEQ multiplex PCR; in TCRdb, only in-frame clones are kept and a portion is missing. Of about 170,000 clones in the sample, about 80% were seen once. The receptor was isolated from a woman between 35 and 50 years old with COVID-19, enrolled during active disease. The sequencing sample was made of peripheral blood.

The DNA of the CDR3 is TGTGCCAGCAGCCCCATTAGAGGGCCCCAGCATTTT. It specifies CASSPIRGPQHF. The rearrangement links TRBV7-8 to TRBJ1-5, with unresolved D. CDR1 and CDR2 from the germline V gene are SGHVS and FQNEAQ. Trimming shortened V by 5 bases and J by 9 bases, and 11 bases separated the two germline ends. This CDR3 contains 12 residues.